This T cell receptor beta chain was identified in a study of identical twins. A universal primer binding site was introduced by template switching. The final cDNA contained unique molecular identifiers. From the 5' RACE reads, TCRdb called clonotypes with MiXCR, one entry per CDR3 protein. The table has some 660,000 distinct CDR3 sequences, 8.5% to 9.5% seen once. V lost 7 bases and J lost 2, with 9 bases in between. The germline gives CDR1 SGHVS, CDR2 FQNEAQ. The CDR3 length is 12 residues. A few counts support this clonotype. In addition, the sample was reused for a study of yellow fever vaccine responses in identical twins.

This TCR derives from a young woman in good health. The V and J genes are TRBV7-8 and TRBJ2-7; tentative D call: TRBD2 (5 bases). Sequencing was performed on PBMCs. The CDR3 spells CASMIGAYEQYF. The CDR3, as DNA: TGTGCCAGCATGATCGGGGCCTACGAGCAGTACTTC.